Listed here are 17 T cell receptor beta chains from one sample, sequenced in a study of blood T cell repertoires in COVID-19. Method: immunoSEQ multiplex PCR; TCRdb's copy keeps in-frame clones and lacks some. The sample yields hundreds of thousands of clones, roughly 84% seen once. Sequencing used peripheral blood. The receptors stem from a woman older than 75 with active or convalescent COVID-19.

The rearrangement joins TRBV7-9 to TRBJ2-5; TRBD2 aligns across 7 bases. Germline assignment: CDR1 SEHNR and CDR2 FQNEAQ (reference sequence). The CDR3 covers 13 residues. V lost 5 bases, J lost 4 bases, and 4 bases stayed unmatched. This chain's CDR3 is CASSPTSRETQYF. The CDR3 nucleotides read TGTGCCAGCAGCCCGACTAGCAGAGAGACCCAGTACTTC.

The chain joins TRBV9 to TRBJ2-7, with 11 positions matching TRBD2. This CDR3 contains 16 residues. With V trimmed by 3 bases and J by 7 bases, 12 bases remained unmatched. Germline V gives CDR1 SGDLS, CDR2 YYNGEE. The CDR3 DNA is TGTGCCAGCAGCGCCTCACCTAGCGGGAGGTTTTGGGAGCAGTACTTC. Translated, it gives CASSASPSGRFWEQYF.

The genes are TRBV7-9 and TRBJ2-5; D is possibly TRBD1 (6 bases). The ends were cut back, 1 base at V and 7 bases at J, with 13 bases in the middle. Germline CDR1 reads SEHNR; CDR2 reads FQNEAQ (reference sequence). The CDR3 totals 14 residues. As DNA, the CDR3 is TGTGCCAGCAGCTTAGAGCTTTCAGGGGCGACCCAGTACTTC. Translated, it gives CASSLELSGATQYF.

Comment on this clone: The sample holds other DNA sequences that translate to the same CDR3. This chain joins TRBV5-1 and TRBJ1-3, with 7 bases identical to TRBD1. The CDR3 has 14 amino acids. Germline values: CDR1 SGHRS, CDR2 YFSETQ. V was pared by 4 bases and J by 2 bases, with 3 bases of the junction left unmatched. CDR3 loop: CASSAGTAGNTIYF. The CDR3 coding sequence is TGCGCCAGCAGCGCCGGGACAGCTGGAAACACCATATATTTT.

This chain uses TRBV11-2 with TRBJ1-2; D is unclear. The CDR3 runs 14 residues. Germline-derived CDR1 and CDR2 are SGHAT and FQNNGV. Trimming stripped 3 bases from V and 1 base from J, with 9 bases between. In nucleotides, the CDR3 is TGTGCCAGCAGCTTCGGAGCCCTTAACTATGGCTACACCTTC. The encoded protein is CASSFGALNYGYTF.

This chain joins TRBV30 and TRBJ2-6; TRBD1 might be the D (5 bases). The CDR3 covers 15 residues. Germline CDR1 and CDR2: GTSNPN and SVGIG (reference sequence). Trimming took 1 base from V and 3 from J, leaving 10 bases between them. CDR3 sequence: CAWSGWGGGANVLTF. Written as DNA, the CDR3 is TGTGCCTGGAGTGGGTGGGGCGGTGGGGCCAACGTCCTGACTTTC. The full variable domain, rest sourced from reference TRBV30 and TRBJ2-6, is SQTIHQWPATLVQPVGSPLSLECTVEGTSNPNLYWYRQAAGRGLQLLFYSVGIGQISSEVPQNLSASRPQDRQFILSSKKLLLSDSGFYLCAWSGWGGGANVLTFGAGSRLTVL.

This chain links TRBV10-3 with TRBJ2-5, with 13 bases fitting TRBD2. Per germline, CDR1 ENHRY and CDR2 SYGVKD. This CDR3 is built from 13 residues. V trimming: 8 bases; J trimming: 5 bases; junction bases outside the gene matches: 2. The CDR3 DNA is TGTGCCATCGGACTAGCGGGAGAGGAGACCCAGTACTTC. Translation gives CAIGLAGEETQYF.

This chain links TRBV3-1 (or the pseudogene TRBV3-2) with TRBJ2-7, with TRBD1 as a possible D gene (5 bases). In germline, CDR1 is LGHDT, CDR2 YNNKEL (reference sequence). CDR3 length: 17 amino acids. The ends were cut back, 0 bases at V and 4 bases at J, with 19 bases in the middle. CDR3: CASSQEGEAAGKYEQYF. CDR3 sequence (DNA): TGTGCCAGCAGCCAAGAAGGAGAGGCGGCAGGGAAGTACGAGCAGTACTTC.

The chain has TRBV6-5 and TRBJ2-5; TRBD1 matches 7 bases. The CDR3 contains 14 residues. Germline V gene lookup returns CDR1 MNHEY and CDR2 SVGAGI. With 6 bases clipped from V and 5 bases from J, the junction kept 9 bases outside the gene matches. CDR3 sequence: CASSRQGMKETQYF. The CDR3 DNA reads as TGTGCCAGCAGCCGACAGGGTATGAAGGAGACCCAGTACTTC.

This chain's CDR3 is CASSYAGGGNQPQHF. The CDR3 DNA reads TGTGCCAGCAGTTACGCAGGGGGCGGCAATCAGCCCCAGCATTTT. The chain couples TRBV27 to TRBJ1-5; TRBD1 agrees at 8 bases. The V and J ends lost 4 bases and 2 bases, in that order; junction bases with no gene match: 4. The length of the CDR3 is 15 residues. Per the germline V gene, CDR1 is MNHEY and CDR2 is SMNVEV (reference sequence).

V usage is TRBV4-3 and J usage is TRBJ2-3; possible D gene TRBD2, 6 bases. V shed 2 bases and J shed 0 bases, with 12 bases lying between them. Germline V gene lookup returns CDR1 LGHNA and CDR2 YSLEER. The CDR3 is made up of 16 amino acids. CDR3 residues: CASSQLGGLSTDTQYF. The DNA of the CDR3 is TGCGCCAGCAGCCAACTTGGGGGACTTAGCACAGATACGCAGTATTTT.

In nucleotides, the CDR3 is TGTGCCAGCAGCCCCCCGGGACAAGCCTACGAGCAGTACTTC. The encoded protein is CASSPPGQAYEQYF. This chain links TRBV11-3 with TRBJ2-7, with TRBD1 as a possible D gene (6 bases). V shed 5 bases and J shed 2 bases, with 13 bases lying between them. CDR3 size: 14 residues. CDR1 SGHNT and CDR2 YENEEA come from the germline V gene.

In this sample, this clone turned up a few times. This chain links TRBV19 with TRBJ1-4, with D hard to call. V was shortened by 4 bases and J by 7 bases, with 13 bases between the two germline ends. Germline V gene lookup returns CDR1 LNHDA and CDR2 SQIVND (reference sequence). This CDR3 region has 14 residues. CDR3 amino acids: CASSKSGVTEKLFF. The CDR3 nucleotides are TGTGCCAGTAGTAAGTCCGGAGTGACTGAAAAACTGTTTTTT.

CDR3: CATSSPPIPAQHF. Here the CDR3 DNA reads TGTGCCACCAGCAGCCCCCCCATCCCAGCCCAGCATTTT. This chain joins TRBV15 and TRBJ1-5; D call uncertain. CDR1 and CDR2 from the germline V gene are LNHNV and YYDKDF (reference sequence). V was clipped by 3 bases and J by 11 bases, with 14 bases between them. CDR3 length: 13 amino acids.

The chain has TRBV3-1 (or the pseudogene TRBV3-2) and TRBJ2-3, with 7 bases aligning to TRBD2. Germline CDR1 reads LGHDT; CDR2 reads YNNKEL (reference sequence). Unmatched junction bases numbered 7, after V lost 3 bases and J lost 4 bases. The CDR3 is 15 residues long. CDR3 nucleotide sequence: TGTGCCAGCAGCCACGGTCTAAGCGGGGCAGATACGCAGTATTTT. Its translation: CASSHGLSGADTQYF.

This sequence joins TRBV5-1 and TRBJ1-1, with TRBD1 identical over 10 bases. CDR3 length: 15 amino acids. Germline V CDR1 and CDR2: SGHRS, YFSETQ. Unmatched junction bases numbered 9, after V lost 5 bases and J lost 5 bases. DNA for the CDR3: TGCGCCAGCAGTTCAAGGACAGGGGGTGGGACTGAAGCTTTCTTT. It is translated as CASSSRTGGGTEAFF.

The chain employs TRBV27 and TRBJ1-2; D is unclear. The CDR3 length is 14 residues. The V end lost 3 bases, the J end lost 3 bases, and 11 bases lay between the germline ends. Germline V gene sequence: CDR1 MNHEY, CDR2 SMNVEV (reference sequence). The CDR3 DNA reads as TGTGCCAGCAGTTTTGGTTCCGGGTACTATGGCTACACCTTC. The encoded protein is CASSFGSGYYGYTF.